The rows below give T cell receptor beta chains drawn from one sample of a study of cytomegalovirus exposure and HLA in healthy donors. Assay: immunoSEQ multiplex PCR; the TCRdb copy retains only in-frame clones and omits some. The table shows about 130,000 clones, with roughly 86% occurring only once. The sample comprised PBMCs. The origin of the receptors is a man aged 30-40 years in good health and CMV-seronegative. CDR3s include the opening cysteine and the closing phenylalanine or tryptophan. The D gene is left open where the match is weak. Some rows mark clone size as missing; the rest say once, few, many or name a class of expanded clone.

d_call: TRBD1
cdr3_length: 12
j_call: TRBJ2-1
v_call: TRBV7-9
clone_size: -
cdr3_nt: TGTGCCAGCAGCCCACAGGGGAATGAGCAGTTCTTC
cdr3_aa: CASSPQGNEQFF

d_call: TRBD1
cdr3_length: 19
j_call: TRBJ1-2
v_call: TRBV18
clone_size: -
cdr3_nt: TGTGCCAGCTCCGCCCTGGACCCGGGGACAGGCGGGGCCCGCTATGGCTACACCTTC
cdr3_aa: CASSALDPGTGGARYGYTF

d_call: TRBD1
cdr3_length: 15
j_call: TRBJ2-6
v_call: TRBV28
clone_size: -
cdr3_nt: TGTGCCAGCAGGAAGGGGGCCTCTGGGGCCAACGTCCTGACTTTC
cdr3_aa: CASRKGASGANVLTF

d_call: TRBD2
cdr3_length: 20
j_call: TRBJ2-2
v_call: TRBV9
clone_size: -
cdr3_nt: TGTGCCAGCAGCGTAGAGGTCCTAGCGGGGGGGCCCCGCGGGACCGGGGAGCTGTTTTTT
cdr3_aa: CASSVEVLAGGPRGTGELFF

d_call: -
cdr3_length: 11
j_call: TRBJ2-1
v_call: TRBV27
clone_size: -
cdr3_nt: TGTGCCAGTCGTTCAGACAATGAGCAGTTCTTC
cdr3_aa: CASRSDNEQFF

d_call: TRBD2
cdr3_length: 15
j_call: TRBJ2-1
v_call: TRBV5-1
clone_size: -
cdr3_nt: TGCGCCAGCAGCTTGGCTAGCGGGCACTACAATGAGCAGTTCTTC
cdr3_aa: CASSLASGHYNEQFF

d_call: -
cdr3_length: 17
j_call: TRBJ2-5
v_call: TRBV7-2
clone_size: -
cdr3_nt: TGTGCCAGCAGCCTTACACCCCCGGGGTCTGGAGGAGAGACCCAGTACTTC
cdr3_aa: CASSLTPPGSGGETQYF

d_call: -
cdr3_length: 13
j_call: TRBJ2-5
v_call: TRBV4-1
clone_size: -
cdr3_nt: TGCGCCAGCAGCCACGGACAGCAAGAGACCCAGTACTTC
cdr3_aa: CASSHGQQETQYF

d_call: -
cdr3_length: 14
j_call: TRBJ2-3
v_call: TRBV19
clone_size: -
cdr3_nt: TGTGCCAGTAGTAGCCGACATAGCACAGATACGCAGTATTTT
cdr3_aa: CASSSRHSTDTQYF

d_call: TRBD1
cdr3_length: 18
j_call: TRBJ1-2
v_call: TRBV13
clone_size: -
cdr3_nt: TGTGCCAGCAGCGGGCCCGGGACAGGTGGTCTAGTGCGGTATGGCTACACCTTC
cdr3_aa: CASSGPGTGGLVRYGYTF

d_call: -
cdr3_length: 14
j_call: TRBJ1-2
v_call: TRBV6-5
clone_size: -
cdr3_nt: TGTGCCAGCAGCCCGCCGGGACTGAACTATGGCTACACCTTC
cdr3_aa: CASSPPGLNYGYTF

d_call: -
cdr3_length: 15
j_call: TRBJ2-7
v_call: TRBV4-1
clone_size: -
cdr3_nt: TGCGCCAGCAGCCAGCAGGACTTCGGGCCTTACGAGCAGTACTTC
cdr3_aa: CASSQQDFGPYEQYF

d_call: -
cdr3_length: 14
j_call: TRBJ2-2
v_call: TRBV11-3
clone_size: -
cdr3_nt: TGTGCCAGCAGGTTTTCATCGAACACCGGGGAGCTGTTTTTT
cdr3_aa: CASRFSSNTGELFF

d_call: -
cdr3_length: 15
j_call: TRBJ2-7
v_call: TRBV7-8
clone_size: once
cdr3_nt: TGTGCCAGCAGCTTAGCAGGACAAGTAACCTACGAGCAGTACTTC
cdr3_aa: CASSLAGQVTYEQYF

d_call: -
cdr3_length: 18
j_call: TRBJ1-6
v_call: TRBV4-3
clone_size: -
cdr3_nt: TGCGCCAGCAGCCAGGGGGACACCCTTTCTTCTTATAATTCACCCCTCCACTTT
cdr3_aa: CASSQGDTLSSYNSPLHF

d_call: -
cdr3_length: 12
j_call: TRBJ2-2
v_call: TRBV7-9
clone_size: -
cdr3_nt: TGTGCCAGCAGTCGGGTTAACGGGGAGCTGTTTTTT
cdr3_aa: CASSRVNGELFF

d_call: -
cdr3_length: 13
j_call: TRBJ1-1
v_call: TRBV5-1
clone_size: -
cdr3_nt: TGCGCCAGCAGCTTGGAGATGGGCAGGGAAGCTTTCTTT
cdr3_aa: CASSLEMGREAFF

d_call: -
cdr3_length: 14
j_call: TRBJ2-3
v_call: TRBV5-1
clone_size: -
cdr3_nt: TGCGCCAGCAGCTACGACAAAAGCACAGATACGCAGTATTTT
cdr3_aa: CASSYDKSTDTQYF

d_call: TRBD1
cdr3_length: 14
j_call: TRBJ1-4
v_call: TRBV6-1
clone_size: -
cdr3_nt: TGTGCCAGCAGTGAAGGACAGGGCCCTGAAGTCCTGTTTTTT
cdr3_aa: CASSEGQGPEVLFF

d_call: TRBD2
cdr3_length: 16
j_call: TRBJ2-1
v_call: TRBV4-3
clone_size: -
cdr3_nt: TGCGCCAGCAGCCAGGGACTAGCGGGGGGGTACAATGAGCAGTTCTTC
cdr3_aa: CASSQGLAGGYNEQFF

d_call: -
cdr3_length: 10
j_call: TRBJ2-5
v_call: TRBV29-1
clone_size: -
cdr3_nt: TGCAGCGTCCCGGGGGAGACCCAGTACTTC
cdr3_aa: CSVPGETQYF

d_call: -
cdr3_length: 12
j_call: TRBJ1-5
v_call: TRBV11-2
clone_size: -
cdr3_nt: TGTGCCAGCAGCTCTTTCAATCAGCCCCAGCATTTT
cdr3_aa: CASSSFNQPQHF

d_call: TRBD1
cdr3_length: 16
j_call: TRBJ2-5
v_call: TRBV28
clone_size: once
cdr3_nt: TGTGCCAGCAGCCAATATGGGACAGCTGCTGGGGAGACCCAGTACTTC
cdr3_aa: CASSQYGTAAGETQYF

d_call: TRBD2
cdr3_length: 15
j_call: TRBJ2-5
v_call: TRBV4-1
clone_size: -
cdr3_nt: TGCGCCAGCAGCCAAGTAGCGGGGTACCAAGAGACCCAGTACTTC
cdr3_aa: CASSQVAGYQETQYF

d_call: -
cdr3_length: 15
j_call: TRBJ1-2
v_call: TRBV5-1
clone_size: -
cdr3_nt: TGCGCCAGCAGCTTGGAGGCAGGAGGAAACTATGGCTACACCTTC
cdr3_aa: CASSLEAGGNYGYTF

d_call: TRBD1
cdr3_length: 14
j_call: TRBJ2-7
v_call: TRBV29-1
clone_size: -
cdr3_nt: TGCAGCGTTGAAGCCCGGGACAGGGAATACGAGCAGTACTTC
cdr3_aa: CSVEARDREYEQYF

d_call: TRBD2
cdr3_length: 14
j_call: TRBJ2-3
v_call: TRBV2
clone_size: once
cdr3_nt: TGTGCGGCAAAGCGGGGATTATACACAGATACGCAGTATTTT
cdr3_aa: CAAKRGLYTDTQYF

d_call: TRBD1
cdr3_length: 15
j_call: TRBJ2-2
v_call: TRBV6-5
clone_size: -
cdr3_nt: TGTGCCAGCACCCGGGACAGCCGGGTCACCGGGGAGCTGTTTTTT
cdr3_aa: CASTRDSRVTGELFF

d_call: -
cdr3_length: 16
j_call: TRBJ2-3
v_call: TRBV19
clone_size: -
cdr3_nt: TGTGCCAGTAGTAATATGTGGGAACAGGGCGAAAATACGCAGTATTTT
cdr3_aa: CASSNMWEQGENTQYF

d_call: -
cdr3_length: 12
j_call: TRBJ2-7
v_call: TRBV29-1
clone_size: -
cdr3_nt: TGCAGCGTTCAGGGTTCGGCCTACGAGCAGTACTTC
cdr3_aa: CSVQGSAYEQYF

d_call: TRBD1
cdr3_length: 16
j_call: TRBJ1-5
v_call: TRBV6-1
clone_size: -
cdr3_nt: TGTGCCAGCAGTGAATCCGACAGGGTTTTCAACCAGCCCCAGCATTTT
cdr3_aa: CASSESDRVFNQPQHF

d_call: TRBD1
cdr3_length: 14
j_call: TRBJ1-2
v_call: TRBV5-6
clone_size: few
cdr3_nt: TGTGCCAGCAGCTTGGGGGACAGGAACTATGGCTACACCTTC
cdr3_aa: CASSLGDRNYGYTF

d_call: TRBD1
cdr3_length: 14
j_call: TRBJ1-1
v_call: TRBV10-3
clone_size: once
cdr3_nt: TGTGCCACCAGGGAGGGACAGGGGCACACTGAAGCTTTCTTT
cdr3_aa: CATREGQGHTEAFF

d_call: -
cdr3_length: 14
j_call: TRBJ2-3
v_call: TRBV5-6
clone_size: -
cdr3_nt: TGTGCCAGCAGCCTCTACGGGGACACAGATACGCAGTATTTT
cdr3_aa: CASSLYGDTDTQYF

d_call: -
cdr3_length: 14
j_call: TRBJ2-7
v_call: TRBV27
clone_size: -
cdr3_nt: TGTGCCAGCAGGGCCCGGGACACTGATTACGAGCAGTACTTC
cdr3_aa: CASRARDTDYEQYF

d_call: -
cdr3_length: 14
j_call: TRBJ1-2
v_call: TRBV7-8
clone_size: -
cdr3_nt: TGTGCCAGCAGCTTAGCAGGGGTAAACTATGGCTACACCTTC
cdr3_aa: CASSLAGVNYGYTF

d_call: -
cdr3_length: 15
j_call: TRBJ2-2
v_call: TRBV5-6
clone_size: -
cdr3_nt: TGTGCCAGCAGCTTGTCCGGGGGACCCCTTTCGGGGCTGTTTTTT
cdr3_aa: CASSLSGGPLSGLFF

d_call: TRBD1
cdr3_length: 15
j_call: TRBJ2-7
v_call: TRBV28
clone_size: -
cdr3_nt: TGTGCCAGCAGTACCTCGGGGACAGGGGGTTTGGAGCAGTACTTC
cdr3_aa: CASSTSGTGGLEQYF

d_call: -
cdr3_length: 14
j_call: TRBJ2-2
v_call: TRBV28
clone_size: -
cdr3_nt: TGTGCCAGCAGTCCAGTGGGGGGTACCGGGGAGCTGTTTTTT
cdr3_aa: CASSPVGGTGELFF

d_call: -
cdr3_length: 15
j_call: TRBJ2-7
v_call: TRBV28
clone_size: -
cdr3_nt: TGTGCCAGCAGTTCCCCGCGGGGGCGCGCCTACGAGCAGTACTTC
cdr3_aa: CASSSPRGRAYEQYF

d_call: -
cdr3_length: 14
j_call: TRBJ2-5
v_call: TRBV19
clone_size: -
cdr3_nt: TGTGCCAGTAGTCCAAGAGCCCGGGGTGAGACCCAGTACTTC
cdr3_aa: CASSPRARGETQYF

d_call: TRBD1
cdr3_length: 15
j_call: TRBJ2-5
v_call: TRBV5-6
clone_size: -
cdr3_nt: TGTGCCAGCAGCTTGACCGGACAGGGGGGAGAGACCCAGTACTTC
cdr3_aa: CASSLTGQGGETQYF

d_call: -
cdr3_length: 14
j_call: TRBJ2-5
v_call: TRBV9
clone_size: once
cdr3_nt: TGTGCCAGCAGCGTAGCAGGATCACTGGAGACCCAGTACTTC
cdr3_aa: CASSVAGSLETQYF

d_call: -
cdr3_length: 14
j_call: TRBJ2-5
v_call: TRBV5-4
clone_size: -
cdr3_nt: TGTGCCAGCAGCTTGTCAGGGTGGCAAGAGACCCAGTACTTC
cdr3_aa: CASSLSGWQETQYF

d_call: -
cdr3_length: 19
j_call: TRBJ1-3
v_call: TRBV7-6
clone_size: -
cdr3_nt: TGTGCCAGCAGCCCTCGACAGGCTACTAGATTCACCTCTGGAAACACCATATATTTT
cdr3_aa: CASSPRQATRFTSGNTIYF

d_call: -
cdr3_length: 13
j_call: TRBJ1-3
v_call: TRBV18
clone_size: -
cdr3_nt: TGTGCCAGCTCACTCGTTTCTGGAAACACCATATATTTT
cdr3_aa: CASSLVSGNTIYF

d_call: TRBD1
cdr3_length: 13
j_call: TRBJ1-2
v_call: TRBV2
clone_size: few
cdr3_nt: TGTGCCAGGGGGACAGGGGATATCTATGGCTACACCTTC
cdr3_aa: CARGTGDIYGYTF

d_call: TRBD1
cdr3_length: 13
j_call: TRBJ2-5
v_call: TRBV5-1
clone_size: -
cdr3_nt: TGCGCCAGCAGCTTTGAGGGGGCAGAGACCCAGTACTTC
cdr3_aa: CASSFEGAETQYF

d_call: -
cdr3_length: 17
j_call: TRBJ1-1
v_call: TRBV6-1
clone_size: once
cdr3_nt: TGTGCCAGCAGTGATTCCCCCGGGAAAGGGCTGAAATTGGAAGCTTTCTTT
cdr3_aa: CASSDSPGKGLKLEAFF

d_call: -
cdr3_length: 15
j_call: TRBJ1-1
v_call: TRBV7-8
clone_size: -
cdr3_nt: TGTGCCAGCAGCTTAAGCGTGGGGGCGAACACTGAAGCTTTCTTT
cdr3_aa: CASSLSVGANTEAFF

d_call: -
cdr3_length: 14
j_call: TRBJ1-1
v_call: TRBV4-3
clone_size: -
cdr3_nt: TGCGCCAGCAGCCAAGATGGCTTGAACACTGAAGCTTTCTTT
cdr3_aa: CASSQDGLNTEAFF

d_call: -
cdr3_length: 16
j_call: TRBJ1-1
v_call: TRBV4-3
clone_size: -
cdr3_nt: TGCGCCAGCAGCCATCCGGGCCACGGAGGGTACACTGAAGCTTTCTTT
cdr3_aa: CASSHPGHGGYTEAFF

d_call: -
cdr3_length: 15
j_call: TRBJ2-2
v_call: TRBV25-1
clone_size: -
cdr3_nt: TGTGCCAGCAGTGAATTCACTATCTACACCGGGGAGCTGTTTTTT
cdr3_aa: CASSEFTIYTGELFF

d_call: -
cdr3_length: 14
j_call: TRBJ1-4
v_call: TRBV6-6
clone_size: -
cdr3_nt: TGTGCCAGCAGTTCCCGGAGAGGGATTGAAAAACTGTTTTTT
cdr3_aa: CASSSRRGIEKLFF